The 3 T cell receptor beta chains given below trace back to one sample, sequenced in a study of cytomegalovirus exposure and HLA in healthy donors. The PCR made use of 60 Vbeta and 13 Jbeta primers. The protocol was immunoSEQ multiplex PCR, while the TCRdb copy is restricted to in-frame clones and leaves out a portion. The sample shows 70,000 to 90,000 clones, 63% of them seen only once. Sequencing was carried out using PBMCs. Every receptor here comes from a woman in her forties in good health and CMV-seropositive.

The sample holds one count of this clone. The chain is built from TRBV28 and TRBJ2-5; no reliable D call. Germline CDR1 is MDHEN and CDR2 is SYDVKM. Trimming cost V 4 bases and J 5 bases, with 14 bases left between them. The CDR3 has 14 amino acids. CDR3 coding DNA: TGTGCCAGCAGTTACGGCGGAGCCCGGGAGACCCAGTACTTC. Translating it yields CASSYGGARETQYF.

In its sample, this clone was seen once. The rearrangement links TRBV6-5 to TRBJ2-7; the D is unclear. The CDR3 is 11 amino acids. Trimming cost V 4 bases and J 4 bases, with 5 bases left between them. Germline CDR1 and CDR2: MNHEY and SVGAGI. The DNA of the CDR3 is TGTGCCAGCAGTTTTGCGTACGAGCAGTACTTC. This encodes CASSFAYEQYF.

The gene calls are TRBV28 and TRBJ2-1; 11 bases fit TRBD1. The J segment lost 2 bases and the V segment lost 6 bases, leaving 6 bases of the junction unmatched. This CDR3 has 16 amino acids. CDR1 and CDR2 from the germline V gene are MDHEN and SYDVKM. CDR3: CASRPPGQGAYNEQFF. The CDR3 nucleotides are TGTGCCAGCAGGCCCCCGGGACAGGGGGCCTACAATGAGCAGTTCTTC.